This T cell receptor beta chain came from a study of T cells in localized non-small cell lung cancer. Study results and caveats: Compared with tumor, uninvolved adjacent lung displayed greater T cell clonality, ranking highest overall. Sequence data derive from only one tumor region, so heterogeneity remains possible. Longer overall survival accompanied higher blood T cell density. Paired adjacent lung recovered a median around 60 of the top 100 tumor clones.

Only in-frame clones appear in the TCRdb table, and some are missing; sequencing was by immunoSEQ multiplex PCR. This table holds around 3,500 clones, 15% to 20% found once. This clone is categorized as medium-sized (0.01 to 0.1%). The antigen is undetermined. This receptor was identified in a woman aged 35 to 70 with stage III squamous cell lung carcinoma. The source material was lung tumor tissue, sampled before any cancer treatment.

This CDR3 reads CASSSTENYGYTF. The CDR3 DNA reads as TGTGCCAGCAGTTCAACGGAAAACTATGGCTACACCTTC. This chain links TRBV6-8 with TRBJ1-2; no clear D. CDR3 size: 13 residues. V was clipped by 4 bases and J by 2 bases, with 8 bases between them. The germline V gene has CDR1 MNHGY and CDR2 SAAAGT.